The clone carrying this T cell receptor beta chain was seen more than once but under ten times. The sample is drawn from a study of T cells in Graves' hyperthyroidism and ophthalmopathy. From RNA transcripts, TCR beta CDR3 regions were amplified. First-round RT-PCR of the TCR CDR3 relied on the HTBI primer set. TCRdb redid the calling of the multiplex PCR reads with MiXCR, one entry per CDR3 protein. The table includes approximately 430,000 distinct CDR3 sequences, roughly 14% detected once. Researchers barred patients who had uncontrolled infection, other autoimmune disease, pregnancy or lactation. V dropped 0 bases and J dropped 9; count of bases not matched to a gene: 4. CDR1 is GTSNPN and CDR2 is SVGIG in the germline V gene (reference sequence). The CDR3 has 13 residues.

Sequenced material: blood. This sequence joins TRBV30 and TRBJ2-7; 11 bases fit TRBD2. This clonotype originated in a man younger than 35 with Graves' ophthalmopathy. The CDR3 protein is CAWSVVTSGVQYF. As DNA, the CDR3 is TGTGCCTGGAGTGTAGTGACTAGCGGGGTGCAGTACTTC.